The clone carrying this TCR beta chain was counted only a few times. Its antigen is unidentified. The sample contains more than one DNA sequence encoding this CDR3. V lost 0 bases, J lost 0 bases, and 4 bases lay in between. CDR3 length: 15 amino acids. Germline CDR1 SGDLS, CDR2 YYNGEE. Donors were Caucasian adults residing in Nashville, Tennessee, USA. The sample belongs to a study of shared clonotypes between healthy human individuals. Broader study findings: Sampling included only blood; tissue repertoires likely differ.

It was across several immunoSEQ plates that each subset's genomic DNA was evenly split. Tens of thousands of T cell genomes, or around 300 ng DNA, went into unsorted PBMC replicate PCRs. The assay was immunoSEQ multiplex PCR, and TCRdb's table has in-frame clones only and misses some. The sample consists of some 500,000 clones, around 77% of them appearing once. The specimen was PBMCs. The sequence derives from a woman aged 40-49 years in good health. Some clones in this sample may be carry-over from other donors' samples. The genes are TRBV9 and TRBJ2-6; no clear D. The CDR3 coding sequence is TGTGCCAGCAGCGTAGTGAGCTCTGGGGCCAACGTCCTGACTTTC. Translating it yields CASSVVSSGANVLTF.